This entry concerns a single T cell receptor (beta chain). The clone's antigen remains unknown. Base-call qualities are not available, and no considerably larger clone is one nucleotide away. Libraries came from the immunoSEQ multiplex PCR assay. The immuneACCESS repertoire file appears here via TCRdb, limited to in-frame rearrangements. These files lack a portion of the clones; in checked studies, under half of the deficit traces to unresolved V genes, and the cause of the others is not known. The sample table lists some 48,000 clones, approximately 95% of them with a count of one. The ten largest clones take up under 0.45% of the sample. The sample comes from a study of technical replicates of blood from a few donors (dated by TCRdb to about 2017). Compared with germline, V lacks 7 bases and J lacks 4 bases; bases without a gene match: 10. Including the terminal cysteine and phenylalanine, the CDR3 comprises 16 residues. Of the read, only the CDR3 DNA is kept; its 48 bases are in frame from base 1. The germline V gene encodes CDR1 SEHNR and CDR2 FQNEAQ (reference sequence).

The specimen sequenced was T cells isolated from PBMCs. In this chain, TRBV7-9 is recombined with TRBJ2-6; TRBD1 matches 7 bases in the middle. This clonotype was sampled from a human donor in good health. This receptor carries the CDR3 CASKHRGRVGANVLTF. The DNA sequence is given as TGTGCCAGCAAACACAGGGGAAGAGTAGGGGCCAACGTCCTGACTTTC. The reference TRBV7-9 and TRBJ2-6 proteins fill in what lies around the CDR3, so the full variable domain reads DTGVSQNPRHKITKRGQNVTFRCDPISEHNRLYWYRQTLGQGPEFLTYFQNEAQLEKSRLLSDRFSAERPKGSFSTLEIQRTEQGDSAMYLCASKHRGRVGANVLTFGAGSRLTVL.